These 3 T cell receptor beta chains were all obtained from the same sample, sequenced in a study of vaccination and CD4 T cells after COVID-19. The assay that was used to sequence DNA from cultured CD4+ T cells was the Oncomine TCR Beta short-read assay. TCRdb analysed the PCR reads with MiXCR anew, one entry per CDR3 protein. The sample contains tens of thousands of distinct CDR3 sequences, around 39% of which appear only once. Time point defined: late sampling 161 to 241 days after vaccination in a few convalescent patients. Treatment here: roughly nine-day PBMC culture with coronavirus spike peptide pools or control peptides (ViraFEST assay). For these receptors, no antigen is known. Source: CD4+ T cells from blood, cultured in vitro, taken about 7 months after SARS-CoV-2 vaccination. These receptors were collected from a human donor who had recovered from COVID-19.

By sample fraction, this clonotype is medium-sized. The chain combines TRBV7-2 with TRBJ1-5, with 10 positions matching TRBD1. The CDR3 has 15 amino acids. Trimming removed 2 bases from V and 4 bases from J; junction bases left unmatched: 2. Germline-derived CDR1 and CDR2 are SGHTA and FQGNSA. Written as DNA, the CDR3 is TGTGCCAGCAGCTTAAGGGGACAGGGGAATCAGCCCCAGCATTTT. It is translated as CASSLRGQGNQPQHF.

In nucleotides, the CDR3 is TGTGCCAGCAGGGGACAGGGACTCGAGACCCAGTACTTC. Protein sequence: CASRGQGLETQYF. J is TRBJ2-7 and V is TRBV27; 9 positions match TRBD1. Matching the DNA end better, TRBJ2-5 makes the J call doubtful. The length of the CDR3 is 13 residues. CDR1 is MNHEY and CDR2 is SMNVEV in the germline V gene (reference sequence).

The CDR3 DNA sequence: TGTGCCAGCAGTTCCACCCACAGCGTGGGTTCACCCCTCCACTTT. This sequence encodes CASSSTHSVGSPLHF. The chain carries TRBV6-5 and TRBJ1-6; D not resolved. Germline V CDR1 and CDR2: MNHEY, SVGAGI. The CDR3 loop spans 15 amino acids. V lost 4 bases, J lost 9 bases, and 16 bases lay in between.